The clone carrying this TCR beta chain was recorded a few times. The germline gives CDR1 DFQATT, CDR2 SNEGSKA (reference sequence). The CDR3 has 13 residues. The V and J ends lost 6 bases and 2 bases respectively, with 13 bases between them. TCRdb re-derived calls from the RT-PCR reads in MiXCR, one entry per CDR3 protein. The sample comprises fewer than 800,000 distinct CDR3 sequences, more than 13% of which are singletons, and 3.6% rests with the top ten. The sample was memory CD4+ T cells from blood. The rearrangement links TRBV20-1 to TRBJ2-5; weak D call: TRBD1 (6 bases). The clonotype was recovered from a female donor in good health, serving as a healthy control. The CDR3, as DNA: TGCAGTGCCCACGCCGGACAGCAAGAGACCCAGTACTTC. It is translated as CSAHAGQQETQYF.